Below, one T cell receptor (beta chain) is given with its context. This clonotype occurred many times. The target of this receptor is not known. No clone much larger than this one lies a single base away; base qualities are absent. This sample is drawn from a study of spatial heterogeneity in lung cancer (dated by TCRdb to about 2019). About the investigation overall: More beta-chain than alpha-chain transcripts were consistently detected, likely reflecting higher beta-chain transcript abundance. In tumor regions, TCR transcript counts showed a strong correlation with a T cell transcriptional module score derived from matched bulk RNA-seq. In the raw uncorrected reads, each unique combination of TCR and UMI appeared on average more than ten times. The study quantitatively compared TCR alpha and beta repertoires across multiple tumor regions, matched nontumor lung and blood in non-small cell lung cancer. The study linked features of the TCR repertoire to counts of nonsynonymous mutations, which were determined by whole-exome sequencing of tumor tissue. At surgery, over 200 tumor regions, 64 matched nontumor lung samples and 56 PBMC samples were TCR-sequenced for both alpha and beta chains. Paper-wide results and their limitations: Counts of ubiquitous and regional expanded TCRs correlated with counts of ubiquitous and regional nonsynonymous mutations, respectively. Additional single-cell paired TCR alpha and beta sequencing was considered necessary to confirm, at a functional level, the hypothesis that regional TCRs recognize regional mutations. TCR-seq coverage of tumor T cells was estimated to be only 7% to 7.5% for alpha chains and 13% to 15% for beta chains. The tumor nonsynonymous mutation count correlated with the number of expanded intratumoral alpha and beta TCRs.

Library preparation employed 5' RACE. Sequenced on a NextSeq 500. To allow correction of PCR and sequencing errors, the TCR library protocol tagged every TCR cDNA molecule with a unique molecular identifier. Per the original workflow: TCR identification, UMI-based error correction and CDR3 extraction were performed with Decombinator tools. Expanded TCRs were defined as those above a frequency of 2 per 1,000, corresponding to the top 1% of the tumor frequency distribution. Expanded tumor TCRs statistically deemed absent (corrected P<0.05) from at least one tumor region were classed as regional, and all other expanded tumor TCRs were classed as ubiquitous. Renyi diversity was computed with the R vegan package after each repertoire had been subsampled 100 times to 5,000 TCRs. CDR3 similarity networks were constructed using string-kernel similarity of amino acid triplets, with links drawn between CDR3s whose pairwise similarity was above 0.82. The public reads were reprocessed in TCRdb via fastp at Q25 and MiXCR, keeping in-frame beta chains. Rows are combined by CDR3 protein, so each entry shows the most common genes and DNA. TCRdb's processing, not the study's, gives the V and J calls here. This sample holds about 8,100 distinct CDR3 sequences; 5.4% were observed only once. Of the sample, 24% is held by the ten largest clones.

The time point label corresponds to: sample taken at primary tumor resection. Donors were approximately 72 patients with early-stage, untreated non-small cell lung cancer from the lung TRACERx cohort. Without any cell sorting, TCR sequencing was performed on whole RNA extracted either from tumor and nontumor lung tissue or from cryopreserved PBMC samples. Only patients with enough RNA available from two or more tumor regions were chosen for TCR sequencing. Before being selected, tumor and adjacent nontumor lung specimens were reviewed by a lung pathologist. The receptor was isolated from a male donor with early-stage non-small cell lung cancer. The input for sequencing was lung tumor tissue, taken at surgery.

The DNA sequence is TGTGCCAGCAGCACCCGCGTTCAGGGGCGTCTTGAAAAACTGTTTTTT. It translates as CASSTRVQGRLEKLFF. The chain is encoded by TRBV11-3 joined to TRBJ1-4; the D gene is perhaps TRBD1, from 6 matching bases. V is cut by 5 bases and J by 7 bases, and the space between the germline ends is 20 bases. CDR1 SGHNT and CDR2 YENEEA are derived from the germline V gene. The CDR3 spans 16 residues, from the cysteine through the phenylalanine. The kept DNA is CDR3 alone, 48 bases in frame from the first base.